This is a list of T cell receptor beta chains from one sample in a study of T cells in Graves' hyperthyroidism and ophthalmopathy. TCRdb fed the multiplex PCR reads into MiXCR, producing one record per CDR3 protein. Of almost 500,000 distinct CDR3 sequences listed, around a fifth are singletons. Sequenced sample: blood. The receptors stem from a woman between 70 and 85 years old with Graves' ophthalmopathy. The CDR3 runs from the conserved cysteine through the conserved F or W. Fields, in order: V gene, J gene, D gene, clone size, CDR3 DNA, CDR3 protein. A D gene is named only where the DNA matches it firmly. Clone sizes are given selectively: once, few, many, or a class where the clone is expanded.

v_call: TRBV30; j_call: TRBJ2-7; d_call: NA; clone_size: few; cdr3_nt: TGTGCCTGGAGCAGGGTGGCGTACGAGCAGTACTTC; cdr3_aa: CAWSRVAYEQYF
v_call: TRBV28; j_call: TRBJ2-7; d_call: NA; clone_size: many; cdr3_nt: TGTGCCAGCAGCATCGGGGGGGACAGGATTCTCCTCAGGCAGTACTTC; cdr3_aa: CASSIGGDRILLRQYF
v_call: TRBV19; j_call: TRBJ2-2; d_call: NA; clone_size: NA; cdr3_nt: TGTGCCAGTAGTGGACGGGCGGGCACCGGGGAGCTGTTTTTT; cdr3_aa: CASSGRAGTGELFF
v_call: TRBV2; j_call: TRBJ1-1; d_call: TRBD1; clone_size: few; cdr3_nt: TGTGCCAGCTCCCGGGACAGGGTCGGGACTGAAGCTTTCTTT; cdr3_aa: CASSRDRVGTEAFF
v_call: TRBV9; j_call: TRBJ2-3; d_call: TRBD2; clone_size: NA; cdr3_nt: TGTGCCAGCAGCGCCTCCGGACTAGCGGGGTTACCAGATACGCAGTATTTT; cdr3_aa: CASSASGLAGLPDTQYF
v_call: TRBV7-2; j_call: TRBJ2-5; d_call: NA; clone_size: many; cdr3_nt: TGTGCCAGCAGCCAGGGACAAATCCAAGAGACCCAGTACTTC; cdr3_aa: CASSQGQIQETQYF
v_call: TRBV6-1; j_call: TRBJ1-1; d_call: NA; clone_size: NA; cdr3_nt: TGTGCCAGCAGCTATCCCCCCGCGAACACTGAAGCTTTCTTT; cdr3_aa: CASSYPPANTEAFF
v_call: TRBV28; j_call: TRBJ2-7; d_call: TRBD1; clone_size: many; cdr3_nt: TGTGCCAGCACCTCCGGGACAGGGAATGACGAGCAGTACTTC; cdr3_aa: CASTSGTGNDEQYF
v_call: TRBV6-5; j_call: TRBJ2-7; d_call: NA; clone_size: NA; cdr3_nt: TGTGCCAGCAGTTACGCTCAGGGGTGGTACGAGCAGTACTTC; cdr3_aa: CASSYAQGWYEQYF
v_call: TRBV20-1; j_call: TRBJ2-7; d_call: NA; clone_size: NA; cdr3_nt: TGCAGTGTAAATCAGGGGAACGAGCAGTACTTC; cdr3_aa: CSVNQGNEQYF
v_call: TRBV7-2; j_call: TRBJ2-7; d_call: NA; clone_size: NA; cdr3_nt: TGTGCCAGCAGCTTAGTGGGCGGGCAAAAGAACGAGCAGTACTTC; cdr3_aa: CASSLVGGQKNEQYF
v_call: TRBV15; j_call: TRBJ2-1; d_call: TRBD2; clone_size: many; cdr3_nt: TGTGCCACCAGCAGAGATACAGTTGGCGGGAGTCATAAACTGCCCTACAATGAGCAGTTCTTC; cdr3_aa: CATSRDTVGGSHKLPYNEQFF
v_call: TRBV12-3/TRBV12-4; j_call: TRBJ1-5; d_call: NA; clone_size: many; cdr3_nt: TGTGCCAGCAGCGGGACGGCCTTCCAGCCCCAGCATTTT; cdr3_aa: CASSGTAFQPQHF
v_call: TRBV20-1; j_call: TRBJ2-7; d_call: NA; clone_size: many; cdr3_nt: TGCAGTGCTAGACCGGGACGGGGACCCTACGAGCAGTACTTC; cdr3_aa: CSARPGRGPYEQYF
v_call: TRBV6-5; j_call: TRBJ2-2; d_call: NA; clone_size: few; cdr3_nt: TGTGCCAGCAGTTACTCGACAATTCCCGGGGAGCTGTTTTTT; cdr3_aa: CASSYSTIPGELFF
v_call: TRBV11-2; j_call: TRBJ1-3; d_call: NA; clone_size: NA; cdr3_nt: TGTGCCAGCACCTGGGGGGGGACAGGAAACACCATATATTTT; cdr3_aa: CASTWGGTGNTIYF
v_call: TRBV19; j_call: TRBJ1-1; d_call: NA; clone_size: NA; cdr3_nt: TGTGCCAGTACCCCGGGGGGCACCTACATGAACACTGAAGCTTTCTTT; cdr3_aa: CASTPGGTYMNTEAFF
v_call: TRBV20-1; j_call: TRBJ2-5; d_call: NA; clone_size: NA; cdr3_nt: TGCAGTGCTATCCCGAGTCAAGAGACCCAGTACTTC; cdr3_aa: CSAIPSQETQYF
v_call: TRBV20-1; j_call: TRBJ1-1; d_call: TRBD1; clone_size: NA; cdr3_nt: TGCAGTGCTAGTGTGGGACAGCCGAACACTGAAGCTTTCTTT; cdr3_aa: CSASVGQPNTEAFF
v_call: TRBV5-1; j_call: TRBJ2-7; d_call: TRBD2; clone_size: few; cdr3_nt: TGCGCCAGCAGTAGAAACGGACTAGCGTCCTCTGAGCAGTACTTC; cdr3_aa: CASSRNGLASSEQYF
v_call: TRBV29-1; j_call: TRBJ2-7; d_call: TRBD2; clone_size: few; cdr3_nt: TGCAGCGTTGAAAGCGGGGCCTACGAGCAGTACTTC; cdr3_aa: CSVESGAYEQYF
v_call: TRBV7-8; j_call: TRBJ2-1; d_call: NA; clone_size: few; cdr3_nt: TGTGCCAGCAGCTTAATACGGGAAGGTGAGCAGTTCTTC; cdr3_aa: CASSLIREGEQFF
v_call: TRBV15; j_call: TRBJ1-3; d_call: NA; clone_size: NA; cdr3_nt: TGTGCCACCAGCACCGCCTTCGGTGGAAACACCATATATTTT; cdr3_aa: CATSTAFGGNTIYF
v_call: TRBV6-1; j_call: TRBJ2-6; d_call: TRBD1; clone_size: once; cdr3_nt: TGTGCCAGCAGCCGAAACCCTTCGGACAGGATCACTGGGGCCAACGTCCTGACTTTC; cdr3_aa: CASSRNPSDRITGANVLTF
v_call: TRBV14; j_call: TRBJ2-7; d_call: TRBD1; clone_size: NA; cdr3_nt: TGTGCCAGCATTAGACAGGGGAGCTATTCAAATCCCTACGAGCAGTACTTC; cdr3_aa: CASIRQGSYSNPYEQYF
v_call: TRBV7-2; j_call: TRBJ2-5; d_call: NA; clone_size: NA; cdr3_nt: TGTGCCAGCAGCTTAAAGAGAAGGGGAGAGACCCAGTACTTC; cdr3_aa: CASSLKRRGETQYF
v_call: TRBV6-2/TRBV6-3; j_call: TRBJ2-6; d_call: NA; clone_size: NA; cdr3_nt: TGTGCCAGCAGTAGACCCGGGACACGGTACTCTGGGGCCAACGTCCTGACTTTC; cdr3_aa: CASSRPGTRYSGANVLTF
v_call: TRBV11-2; j_call: TRBJ1-1; d_call: NA; clone_size: NA; cdr3_nt: TGTGCCAGCAGCGCAACCCTGGACAGAGAAGCTTTCTTT; cdr3_aa: CASSATLDREAFF
v_call: TRBV11-2; j_call: TRBJ2-7; d_call: NA; clone_size: NA; cdr3_nt: TGTGCCAGCAGTCTAACAAGACTACGTGAGGCTGACGTATACTCCTACGAGCAGTACTTC; cdr3_aa: CASSLTRLREADVYSYEQYF
v_call: TRBV20-1; j_call: TRBJ2-2; d_call: NA; clone_size: NA; cdr3_nt: TGCAGTGCTAGGAGAAAGTCCGGGACAAGGGTCACCGGGGAGCTGTTTTTT; cdr3_aa: CSARRKSGTRVTGELFF
v_call: TRBV3-1; j_call: TRBJ2-7; d_call: NA; clone_size: NA; cdr3_nt: TGTGCCAGCAGCCAAGTCGGAGGGCTCTCCTACGAGCAGTACTTC; cdr3_aa: CASSQVGGLSYEQYF
v_call: TRBV19; j_call: TRBJ2-2; d_call: NA; clone_size: few; cdr3_nt: TGTGCCAGTAGCAAAGGGGGAGGAGGCACCGGGGAGCTGTTTTTT; cdr3_aa: CASSKGGGGTGELFF
v_call: TRBV11-2; j_call: TRBJ2-1; d_call: TRBD2; clone_size: many; cdr3_nt: TGTGCCAGCAGCCGCGGGGGGGGCTCCTACAATGAGCAGTTCTTC; cdr3_aa: CASSRGGGSYNEQFF